This TCR beta chain appears in the sequencing data of a study of blood T cell repertoires in COVID-19. About the research overall: Specimens from acute and convalescent COVID-19 originated in the United States, Italy and Spain. PBMCs, B-cell-depleted T cells, or T cells provided the cDNA or gDNA that made up the material.

Original methodology: Cell counts per sample came from amplifying reference gene primers. TCRdb's table, derived via immunoSEQ multiplex PCR, lists solely in-frame clones and lacks some. The V and J calls and clone size come from that table; D and trimming were worked out from the DNA. The sample consists of around 200,000 clones, 83% of them appearing once. The sample taken for sequencing was peripheral blood. The clonotype was recovered from a man aged 35 to 55 with active or convalescent COVID-19.

The CDR3 nucleotides are TGTGCCTGGAGTGTATTGGGGGGAGGGGTACCTGAAGCTTTCTTT. It is translated as CAWSVLGGGVPEAFF. The V gene is TRBV30, the J gene TRBJ1-1; possible D gene TRBD1, 5 bases. This CDR3 is built from 15 residues. Deletions cut 0 bases from V and 6 bases from J, with 17 bases between. Germline values: CDR1 GTSNPN, CDR2 SVGIG (reference sequence).